This TCR beta chain was captured by sequencing in a study of cytomegalovirus exposure and HLA in healthy donors. Remarks on this clone: Its specificity is not known.

The protocol was immunoSEQ multiplex PCR, while the TCRdb copy is restricted to in-frame clones and leaves out a portion. The sample holds about 160,000 clones; about 90% are singletons and the top ten take 4% to 4.5%. Notes on the study in general: Three CMV-associated chains proved CMV antigen-specific in vitro.

Material: PBMCs. This receptor was obtained from a man aged 18 to 29 in good health and CMV-seropositive.

CDR3 DNA sequence: TGCGCCAGCAGCGTCCGGGACGCCAGGGGTGAGACCCAGTACTTC. Translating gives CASSVRDARGETQYF. The chain carries TRBV5-1 and TRBJ2-5, with D possibly matching TRBD1 (6 bases). With 4 bases removed from V and 5 bases from J, the gap between germline ends came to 18 bases. The CDR3 loop spans 15 amino acids. Germline-derived CDR1 and CDR2 are SGHRS and YFSETQ.